The 16 T cell receptor beta chains given below trace back to one sample, sequenced in a study of T cells in Graves' hyperthyroidism and ophthalmopathy. The CDR3 regions of TCR beta were amplified from RNA transcripts. TCR CDR3 regions were first amplified by RT-PCR with HTBI primers. TCRdb independently ran MiXCR on the multiplex PCR reads; one entry per CDR3 protein. The repertoire holds fewer than 650,000 distinct CDR3 sequences, with approximately 13% as singletons. What was sequenced was blood. The receptor source for this set is a woman in her 30s with Graves' hyperthyroidism that later progressed to Graves' ophthalmopathy.

This clonotype appeared many times. This chain uses TRBV14 with TRBJ1-1; unclear D gene. This CDR3 spans 14 amino acids. Germline values: CDR1 SGHDN, CDR2 FVKESK. Trimming removed 4 bases from V and 1 base from J, with 10 bases in between. CDR3 in DNA: TGTGCCAGCAGCCTTGACCAGGCGAACACTGAAGCTTTCTTT. Amino acid sequence: CASSLDQANTEAFF.

The chain employs TRBV2 and TRBJ1-6, with 9 positions matching TRBD1. The CDR3 contains 16 residues. The V gene's germline CDR1 is SNHLY and CDR2 FYNNEI. J was trimmed by 8 bases and V by 8 bases; bases with no gene match: 13. The CDR3 coding sequence is TGTGCCAGCGGGGGGTCCGGGACAGGGATGGATTCACCCCTCCACTTT. Amino acid sequence: CASGGSGTGMDSPLHF.

CDR3 residues: CASSYGLAGANVLTF. In DNA form, the CDR3 reads TGTGCCAGCAGCTACGGACTAGCTGGGGCCAACGTCCTGACTTTC. This chain joins TRBV11-2 and TRBJ2-6, with 7 positions matching TRBD2. This CDR3 spans 15 amino acids. Unmatched junction bases numbered 2, after V lost 4 bases and J lost 2 bases. The V gene's germline CDR1 is SGHAT and CDR2 FQNNGV.

This clonotype was seen at least ten times. The chain recombines TRBV12-3 or TRBV12-4 with TRBJ1-3; D is ambiguous. The CDR3 spans 15 residues. Trimming left V 6 bases short and J 0 bases short, with 12 bases between. The chain's CDR3 is CASSPLFSSGNTIYF. DNA for the CDR3: TGTGCCAGCAGCCCGTTGTTCTCCTCTGGAAACACCATATATTTT.

This clonotype has only a few counts. The chain recombines TRBV28 with TRBJ2-2; D unclear. V was pared by 5 bases and J by 0 bases, with 7 bases between. Germline V lookup: CDR1 MDHEN, CDR2 SYDVKM. The length of the CDR3 is 14 residues. The CDR3 nucleotides are TGTGCCAGCAGTGAACTGACGAACACCGGGGAGCTGTTTTTT. Protein: CASSELTNTGELFF.

This clonotype was counted only a few times. J is TRBJ1-1 and V is TRBV9; unclear D gene. There are 15 residues in the CDR3. Trimming shortened V by 0 bases and J by 2 bases, and 11 bases separated the two germline ends. Germline V CDR1 and CDR2: SGDLS, YYNGEE. As DNA, the CDR3 is TGTGCCAGCAGCGTAGTGTCACCCCCTAACACTGAAGCTTTCTTT. Its translation is CASSVVSPPNTEAFF.

The genes are TRBV4-1 and TRBJ2-1; TRBD2 matches at 11 bases. The germline gives CDR1 MGHRA, CDR2 YSYEKL. This CDR3 is built from 16 residues. V was pared by 5 bases and J by 4 bases, with 7 bases of the junction left unmatched. DNA of the CDR3: TGCGCCAGCAGCGATCCGGGACTAGCGGTTTACAATGAGCAGTTCTTC. It codes for CASSDPGLAVYNEQFF.

The V and J genes are TRBV3-1 and TRBJ1-4; TRBD1 matches at 8 bases. CDR3 size: 16 residues. V shed 1 base, J shed 4 bases, and the junction held 5 bases outside the gene matches. Germline V CDR1 and CDR2: LGHDT, YNNKEL (reference sequence). The CDR3 loop reads CASSQGDGQGNEKLFF. CDR3 bases: TGTGCCAGCAGCCAAGGCGATGGACAGGGTAATGAAAAACTGTTTTTT.

This rearrangement joins TRBV24-1 to TRBJ2-1; the D gene is possibly TRBD2 (7 bases). Per the germline V gene, CDR1 is KGHDR and CDR2 is SFDVKD. The CDR3 is 16 amino acids. Trimming cost V 5 bases and J 1 base, with 14 bases left between them. CDR3 sequence: CATSGLRGGSYNEQFF. CDR3 nucleotide sequence: TGTGCCACCAGTGGCCTCAGGGGAGGGTCCTACAATGAGCAGTTCTTC.

A note on this clonotype: A single base separates this from a much larger clone, so it may be a read error. V gene TRBV28 combines with J gene TRBJ2-1, with D unclear. The germline V and J ends were trimmed by 7 bases and 1 base, with 8 bases remaining between them. Germline V gene data show CDR1 as MDHEN and CDR2 as SYDVKM. CDR3 length: 13 residues. CDR3 nucleotide sequence: TGTGCCAGCAATGATGGGTCCTACAATGAGCAGTTCTTC. Translation: CASNDGSYNEQFF.

Remarks on this clonotype: This may stem from a read error, because a much larger clone lies one nucleotide away. This chain links TRBV2 with TRBJ1-5; D is possibly TRBD1 (5 bases). CDR1 and CDR2 from the germline V gene are SNHLY and FYNNEI. The CDR3 contains 16 residues. V was clipped by 6 bases and J by 3 bases, with 18 bases between them. The CDR3 DNA follows: TGTGCCAGCAGGTGGGGGGAGGAATTGAACAATCAGCCCCAGCATTTT. It yields the protein CASRWGEELNNQPQHF.

The chain employs TRBV20-1 and TRBJ2-7, with 7 bases fitting TRBD2. This CDR3 spans 15 amino acids. Germline CDR1 and CDR2: DFQATT and SNEGSKA (reference sequence). V trimming: 1 base; J trimming: 0 bases; junction bases outside the gene matches: 6. This CDR3 is CSARAASGVSYEQYF. CDR3 nucleotides: TGCAGTGCTAGAGCGGCTAGCGGAGTCTCCTACGAGCAGTACTTC.

The gene calls are TRBV5-1 and TRBJ2-1; 8 bases are shared with TRBD1. The V and J ends lost 4 bases and 4 bases, in that order; junction bases with no gene match: 4. There are 14 residues in the CDR3. Germline CDR1 SGHRS, CDR2 YFSETQ. The CDR3 DNA follows: TGCGCCAGCAGCCCGACAGGGGTTTACAATGAGCAGTTCTTC. Protein sequence: CASSPTGVYNEQFF.

This clonotype was seen at least ten times. CDR3 coding DNA: TGTGCCAGCAGCGTCGATGGGACCGCTGAAGCTTTCTTT. Its translation is CASSVDGTAEAFF. This chain links TRBV7-3 with TRBJ1-1; TRBD1 might be the D (5 bases). Trimming removed 5 bases at V and 6 bases at J, with 13 bases between. This CDR3 contains 13 residues. Germline V gives CDR1 SGHTA, CDR2 FQGTGA. Full variable domain (rest looked up from reference TRBV7-3 and TRBJ1-1): GAGVSQTPSNKVTEKGKYVELRCDPISGHTALYWYRQSLGQGPEFLIYFQGTGAADDSGLPNDRFFAVRPEGSVSTLKIQRTERGDSAVYLCASSVDGTAEAFFGQGTRLTVV.

This clonotype was detected only once. The rearrangement uses TRBV10-1 and TRBJ1-3; D ambiguous. This CDR3 contains 14 residues. The germline V gene encodes CDR1 WNHNN and CDR2 SYGVQD (reference sequence). The V gene lost 5 bases and the J gene lost 1 base, with 9 bases spanning the gap. The DNA for the CDR3 is TGCGCCAGCAGTCCCGACGGATCTGGAAACACCATATATTTT. The encoded protein is CASSPDGSGNTIYF.

This clonotype was picked up many times. This sequence joins TRBV10-3 and TRBJ1-2, with D maybe TRBD1 (6 bases). CDR1 is ENHRY and CDR2 is SYGVKD in the germline V gene. V lost 7 bases to trimming and J lost 8 bases, with 17 bases between them. CDR3 length: 13 residues. CDR3 sequence reads: CAITPGALQGYTF. The CDR3 DNA reads TGTGCCATCACCCCAGGGGCACTCCAGGGCTACACCTTC.